These T cell receptor beta chains were read from a single sample in a study of blood T cell repertoires in COVID-19. The method was immunoSEQ multiplex PCR; TCRdb's version includes in-frame clones alone and lacks a portion of them. The sample comprises approximately 210,000 clones, about four fifths of which are singletons, and approximately 4% rests with the top ten. Sequences were obtained from peripheral blood. The receptors were gathered from a woman aged 80 or older with acute or convalescent COVID-19. CDR3s include the opening cysteine and the closing phenylalanine or tryptophan. D genes are given only for firm matches. Clone sizes are given selectively: once, few, many, or a class where the clone is expanded.

size	V	D	J	CDR3	DNA
.	TRBV18	TRBD1	TRBJ2-7	CASSPARDREQYF	TGTGCCAGCTCACCCGCTCGGGACAGGGAGCAGTACTTC
.	TRBV5-1	TRBD1	TRBJ2-2	CASSSFGAGGTGELFF	TGCGCCAGCAGCTCATTCGGGGCAGGGGGCACCGGGGAGCTGTTTTTT
.	TRBV9	TRBD1	TRBJ1-1	CASSFRQGAEAFF	TGTGCCAGCAGCTTCAGACAGGGGGCGGAAGCTTTCTTT
.	TRBV10-3	.	TRBJ2-1	CAIRPGVSDNEQFF	TGTGCCATCAGACCAGGGGTATCAGACAATGAGCAGTTCTTC
.	TRBV7-2	TRBD1	TRBJ1-4	CASSLEARGFEKLFF	TGTGCCAGCAGCTTAGAGGCCAGGGGGTTTGAAAAACTGTTTTTT
.	TRBV10-3	TRBD1	TRBJ1-1	CTRGQGNTEAFF	TGTACCAGGGGGCAGGGGAACACTGAAGCTTTCTTT
few	TRBV5-4	TRBD1	TRBJ1-5	CASSLEGAGQPQHF	TGTGCCAGCAGCTTGGAGGGGGCAGGTCAGCCCCAGCATTTT
.	TRBV2	TRBD2	TRBJ2-1	CASSDSGRGSSYNEQFF	TGTGCCAGCAGTGATAGTGGGCGGGGGAGCTCCTACAATGAGCAGTTCTTC
.	TRBV18	TRBD1	TRBJ1-2	CASSPGTGYGYTF	TGTGCCAGCTCACCCGGGACAGGGTACGGCTACACCTTC
.	TRBV7-8	TRBD2	TRBJ2-1	CASSLALAGGSSYNEQFF	TGTGCCAGCAGCTTAGCCCTAGCGGGGGGGAGCTCCTACAATGAGCAGTTCTTC
.	TRBV7-2	TRBD1	TRBJ1-5	CASSQEGAGGNQPQHF	TGTGCCAGCAGCCAGGAGGGGGCAGGGGGCAATCAGCCCCAGCATTTT
.	TRBV2	TRBD1	TRBJ1-2	CASSQTGGYTF	TGTGCCAGCAGTCAGACAGGGGGCTACACCTTC
.	TRBV4-2	TRBD2	TRBJ2-7	CASSQGTSGGLLYEQYF	TGTGCCAGCAGCCAGGGGACTAGCGGGGGGCTCCTCTACGAGCAGTACTTC
once	TRBV7-9	TRBD1	TRBJ1-6	CATGQTSSYNSPLHF	TGTGCCACGGGACAGACGAGCTCCTATAATTCACCCCTCCACTTT
.	TRBV3-1/TRBV3-2	TRBD1	TRBJ1-3	CASSSGTGRNTIYF	TGTGCCAGCAGTTCCGGGACAGGGAGAAACACCATATATTTT
few	TRBV3-1/TRBV3-2	TRBD1	TRBJ1-5	CASSAPGGGQPQHF	TGTGCCAGCAGCGCCCCAGGGGGCGGGCAGCCCCAGCATTTT
.	TRBV27	.	TRBJ1-2	CASSPTNYGYTF	TGTGCCAGCAGTCCCACTAACTATGGCTACACCTTC
.	TRBV2	.	TRBJ1-1	CASSEQGNMNTEAFF	TGTGCCAGCAGTGAACAGGGGAACATGAACACTGAAGCTTTCTTT
.	TRBV2	.	TRBJ1-1	CASSEYPPGTEAFF	TGTGCCAGCAGTGAATATCCCCCGGGGACTGAAGCTTTCTTT
.	TRBV5-4	.	TRBJ1-2	CASSLERGLGYTF	TGTGCCAGCAGCTTGGAAAGGGGACTTGGCTACACCTTC